The 8 T cell receptor beta chains reported below all come from one sample, sequenced in a study of T cells in Graves' hyperthyroidism and ophthalmopathy. Amplified regions were TCR beta CDR3 sequences from RNA transcripts. An initial round of RT-PCR targeting the TCR CDR3 relied on the HTBI primer set. MiXCR, applied by TCRdb to the multiplex PCR reads, yields one record per CDR3 protein. The data show roughly 500,000 distinct CDR3 sequences, with over 45% seen just once and about two fifths held by the top ten. The sequenced sample was peripheral blood or thyroid tissue (not recorded which). These TCRs come from an adult woman with Graves' disease, either hyperthyroidism or ophthalmopathy (not recorded which).

The chain is built from TRBV15 and TRBJ1-5; no clear D gene. Germline values: CDR1 LNHNV, CDR2 YYDKDF (reference sequence). The V and J ends lost 5 bases and 1 base respectively, with 15 bases between them. The CDR3 length is 16 residues. The CDR3 nucleotides read TGTGCCACCAGCGTCCATTTTGGGAGAAGCAATCAGCCCCAGCATTTT. It yields the protein CATSVHFGRSNQPQHF.

V gene TRBV15 combines with J gene TRBJ2-7, with unresolved D. The CDR3 loop spans 15 amino acids. The germline CDR1 and CDR2 sequences are LNHNV and YYDKDF (reference sequence). The V gene lost 1 base and the J gene lost 3 bases, with 13 bases spanning the gap. CDR3 DNA: TGTGCCACCAGCAGAGGGGCAGAATCTATCTACGAGCAGTACTTC. Its protein is CATSRGAESIYEQYF.

This clonotype was detected ten times or more. The chain uses TRBV24-1 and TRBJ2-2; D unresolved. This CDR3 is 16 amino acids long. In germline, CDR1 is KGHDR, CDR2 SFDVKD. V was pared by 4 bases and J by 3 bases, with 14 bases between. CDR3 nucleotide sequence: TGTGCCACCAGTGAATATACCGTAGGATACACCGGGGAGCTGTTTTTT. Translating gives CATSEYTVGYTGELFF.

The chain links TRBV10-2 to TRBJ2-2, with D hard to call. The V end lost 4 bases, the J end lost 6 bases, and 12 bases lay between the germline ends. The V gene's germline CDR1 is WSHSY and CDR2 SAAADI. CDR3 size: 14 residues. DNA of the CDR3: TGCGCCAGCAGTGCTTCGGCGACGTCCGGGGAGCTGTTTTTT. This gives the protein CASSASATSGELFF.

Comments on this clonotype: One junction end does not reproduce the germline sequence, and a read error may be involved. The chain joins TRBV10-3 to TRBJ2-7, with D unclear. This CDR3 contains 15 residues. Per germline, CDR1 ENHRY and CDR2 SYGVKD. The CDR3 DNA sequence: TGTGCCAGCAGTTACACTGACGGAAGCTCCTACGAGCAGTACTTC. It yields the protein CASSYTDGSSYEQYF.

The CDR3 sequence is CASSLAGPPYEQYF. The CDR3, as DNA: TGTGCCAGCAGCTTAGCAGGCCCACCCTACGAGCAGTACTTC. V and J are TRBV7-8 and TRBJ2-7; D remains ambiguous. In germline, CDR1 is SGHVS, CDR2 FQNEAQ. Trimming cost V 0 bases and J 2 bases, with 8 bases left between them. CDR3 length: 14 residues.

The chain is built from TRBV10-3 and TRBJ2-5; 11 bases line up with TRBD2. CDR1 and CDR2 (germline): ENHRY, SYGVKD. The CDR3 is 14 amino acids. V was clipped by 11 bases and J by 5 bases; unmatched bases: 10. CDR3 coding DNA: TGTGCCGCTCAGACTAGCGGGGTGGAGGAGACCCAGTACTTC. Protein sequence: CAAQTSGVEETQYF.

This clonotype was recorded only once. The rearrangement links TRBV7-9 to TRBJ2-5, with 13 nucleotides matching TRBD2. J was trimmed by 11 bases and V by 4 bases; bases with no gene match: 10. The length of the CDR3 is 15 residues. The V gene's germline CDR1 is SEHNR and CDR2 FQNEAQ (reference sequence). The DNA of the CDR3 is TGTGCCAGCAGCTCCTGGACTAGCGGGAGCAATGAGCAGTACTTC. Translating it yields CASSSWTSGSNEQYF.